The 30 T cell receptor beta chains reported below all come from one sample, sequenced in a study of cytomegalovirus exposure and HLA in healthy donors (dated 2017 in TCRdb). Library preparation employed the immunoSEQ multiplex PCR assay. For the multiplex PCR, a mixture combining 60 forward primers for TCR Vbeta segments and 13 reverse primers for TCR Jbeta segments was used. Here the immuneACCESS table is served through TCRdb, limited to in-frame sequences with V and J called. Missing clones are a known gap in these copies; in checked studies unresolved V genes cover under half, and the rest lacks a known reason. The sample table records roughly 150,000 clones; 68% of these occur just once. The ten biggest clones cover around 4.2% of the sample. The source material was PBMCs. The receptors stem from a man between 60 and 75 years old in good health and CMV-seronegative.

This chain joins TRBV5-1 and TRBJ2-5; possibly TRBD1 for D (5 bases). CDR3 size: 15 residues. In germline, CDR1 is SGHRS, CDR2 YFSETQ. The ends were cut back, 0 bases at V and 2 bases at J, with 11 bases in the middle. This CDR3 is CASSLGGGEQETQYF. CDR3 coding DNA: TGCGCCAGCAGCTTGGGGGGCGGTGAACAAGAGACCCAGTACTTC.

The chain combines TRBV1 with TRBJ2-7; no check of the table's D call, TRBD2, against the DNA was made. TRBV1 is marked as a pseudogene. The CDR3 has 17 residues. The chain's CDR3 is CTSSQGLAGGLDYEQYF. CDR3 nucleotides: TGCACCAGCAGCCAAGGTTTAGCGGGAGGACTGGACTACGAGCAGTACTTC.

This chain uses TRBV2 with TRBJ2-7; the match to TRBD1 covers 8 bases. Trimming took 6 bases from V and 2 from J; bases not matched to a gene: 6. The V gene's germline CDR1 is SNHLY and CDR2 FYNNEI. This CDR3 is 14 amino acids long. CDR3 DNA: TGTGCCAGCAGGGGGACAGGACCGACCTACGAGCAGTACTTC. This sequence encodes CASRGTGPTYEQYF.

Of note for this clone: At one end the junction does not follow the germline gene, possibly because of a read error. V gene TRBV29-1 combines with J gene TRBJ1-2; tentatively, D is TRBD1 (6 bases). CDR3 length: 14 residues. Germline-derived CDR1 and CDR2 are SQVTM and ANQGSEA. DNA of the CDR3: TGCAGCGTTGAAGGACAGGTCGAAAAGGGCGGCTACCCCTTC. This translates into CSVEGQVEKGGYPF.

The chain recombines TRBV13 with TRBJ1-6; 10 bases fit TRBD1. CDR1 is PRHDT, CDR2 FYEKMQ, per germline (reference sequence). V lost 3 bases and J lost 5; bases outside the gene matches: 4. The CDR3 consists of 16 residues. This chain's CDR3 is CASSFTTGGNNSPLHF. The CDR3 nucleotides are TGTGCCAGCAGCTTTACGACAGGGGGCAATAATTCACCCCTCCACTTT.

The chain recombines TRBV9 with TRBJ1-1; TRBD1 matches at 10 bases. CDR1 SGDLS and CDR2 YYNGEE come from the germline V gene. V shed 0 bases and J 3 bases; nucleotides not matched to a gene: 8. This CDR3 is 17 amino acids long. The CDR3 loop is CASSVGDRGRRDTEAFF. As DNA, the CDR3 is TGTGCCAGCAGCGTAGGAGACAGGGGGCGTAGGGACACTGAAGCTTTCTTT.

The CDR3, as DNA: TGTGCCACCTCGACAGTAAGCACAACCCAGTACTTC. The encoded protein is CATSTVSTTQYF. The V gene is TRBV25-1, the J gene TRBJ2-5, with D tentatively TRBD1 (5 bases). V gave up 10 bases and J gave up 8 bases, with 17 bases separating them. CDR1 MGHDK and CDR2 SYGVNS come from the germline V gene. The CDR3 covers 12 residues.

This chain uses TRBV29-1 with TRBJ2-5, with TRBD2 as a possible D gene (6 bases). V was shortened by 2 bases and J by 2 bases, with 12 bases between the two germline ends. There are 14 residues in the CDR3. Germline V CDR1 and CDR2: SQVTM, ANQGSEA. In DNA form, the CDR3 reads TGCAGCGTTGAACAGCCGGGGGTGCAAGAGACCCAGTACTTC. Amino acid sequence: CSVEQPGVQETQYF.

The gene calls are TRBV25-1 and TRBJ1-6; a weak D match, TRBD1 (5 bases). The ends were cut back, 11 bases at V and 8 bases at J, with 16 bases in the middle. The CDR3 length is 13 residues. Germline V gene data show CDR1 as MGHDK and CDR2 as SYGVNS. CDR3 protein: CASRRGTDSPLHF. CDR3 nucleotide sequence: TGTGCCTCCCGAAGGGGTACAGATTCACCCCTCCACTTT.

This clone was recorded a few times. The rearrangement links TRBV2 to TRBJ1-1; D is perhaps TRBD1 (6 bases). This CDR3 is built from 16 residues. CDR1 SNHLY and CDR2 FYNNEI come from the germline V gene. V lost 0 bases to trimming and J lost 2 bases, with 13 bases between them. The CDR3 loop reads CASSEAQGFFNTEAFF. The CDR3, as DNA: TGTGCCAGCAGTGAAGCGCAGGGGTTCTTCAACACTGAAGCTTTCTTT.

In its sample, this clone was seen a few times. The chain couples TRBV2 to TRBJ1-1; possible D gene TRBD1, 5 bases. Germline-derived CDR1 and CDR2 are SNHLY and FYNNEI. With 4 bases removed from V and 3 bases from J, the gap between germline ends came to 12 bases. The CDR3 is made up of 14 amino acids. The CDR3 region is CASSGVGRDTEAFF. For the CDR3, the DNA is TGTGCCAGCAGTGGAGTCGGCAGGGACACTGAAGCTTTCTTT.

This clone was found a few times. The J gene is TRBJ2-6, the V gene TRBV7-3; 8 nucleotides align to TRBD2. The V gene end was trimmed by 4 bases and the J gene end by 0 bases; junction bases not matched to a gene: 8. Germline V gene data show CDR1 as SGHTA and CDR2 as FQGTGA. This CDR3 spans 18 amino acids. CDR3 bases: TGTGCCAGCAGCTCGGGGCTAGCGGGTTTCTCTGGGGCCAACGTCCTGACTTTC. Its protein is CASSSGLAGFSGANVLTF.

This clone has a handful of counts. For the CDR3, the DNA is TGTGCCACCAGCAGTGGGACTAGCAGCTACGAGCAGTACTTC. It codes for CATSSGTSSYEQYF. The chain employs TRBV15 and TRBJ2-7; 9 nucleotides align to TRBD2. Germline trimming cut 3 bases from V and 3 bases from J; bases unmatched to any gene: 3. CDR3 size: 14 residues. The germline gives CDR1 LNHNV, CDR2 YYDKDF (reference sequence).

The V call is TRBV28, the J call TRBJ2-7; D gene ambiguous. Looked up from germline, CDR1 is MDHEN and CDR2 is SYDVKM. V shed 8 bases and J shed 1 base, with 15 bases lying between them. This CDR3 spans 14 amino acids. CDR3 nucleotides: TGTGCCAGCCTCCCCTCCAGGTTTTCCTACGAGCAGTACTTC. Its translation is CASLPSRFSYEQYF.

This clone has more than one count but fewer than ten. This rearrangement joins TRBV29-1 to TRBJ1-1; no reliable D call. CDR3 size: 11 residues. The germline V gene has CDR1 SQVTM and CDR2 ANQGSEA. V was cut by 7 bases and J by 3 bases, with 9 bases left in between. The CDR3 loop is CSGGEHTEAFF. In DNA, the CDR3 is TGCAGCGGAGGAGAACACACTGAAGCTTTCTTT.

The chain has TRBV10-3 and TRBJ2-5; 9 bases align to TRBD2. Losses at the gene ends were 0 bases for V and 7 bases for J; bases not matched to a gene: 15. CDR1 is ENHRY, CDR2 SYGVKD, per germline. The CDR3 sequence is 18 residues long. CDR3 DNA sequence: TGTGCCATCAGTGAGTCGCCTAGCGGGACCCCGCAAGGGGGGACCCAGTACTTC. This encodes CAISESPSGTPQGGTQYF.

The chain links TRBV4-1 to TRBJ2-1; 8 bases fit TRBD2. The junction had 9 bases not matched to a gene; V was cut back by 5 bases and J by 0 bases. CDR3 length: 17 residues. Looked up from germline, CDR1 is MGHRA and CDR2 is YSYEKL. The CDR3 DNA reads TGCGCCAGCAGCTCCTCGGGGGGGAGTGGCTCCTACAATGAGCAGTTCTTC. As protein: CASSSSGGSGSYNEQFF.

The genes are TRBV7-9 and TRBJ2-7; TRBD2 matches at 9 bases. Trimming took 5 bases from V and 3 from J; bases not matched to a gene: 8. CDR1 is SEHNR and CDR2 is FQNEAQ in the germline V gene (reference sequence). CDR3 length: 15 residues. Here the CDR3 DNA reads TGTGCCAGCAGCCCCTCTAGCGGGAATATCTACGAGCAGTACTTC. This codes for CASSPSSGNIYEQYF.

V gene TRBV29-1 combines with J gene TRBJ1-2; TRBD1 matches at 8 bases. Germline CDR1 and CDR2: SQVTM and ANQGSEA. There are 18 residues in the CDR3. Here the CDR3 DNA reads TGCACCAACTCACGACGGGAGGATTCTACAGGGGGAAAGGGTGGCTACACCTTC. This translates into CTNSRREDSTGGKGGYTF.

This clone occurred a few times. The rearrangement uses TRBV28 and TRBJ2-7; TRBD2 matches at 8 bases. In germline, CDR1 is MDHEN, CDR2 SYDVKM. The CDR3 is 13 amino acids. V shed 7 bases, J shed 2 bases, and the junction held 4 bases outside the gene matches. The CDR3 loop is CASKTGGTYEQYF. The CDR3 DNA sequence: TGTGCCAGCAAGACGGGAGGGACCTACGAGCAGTACTTC. The full variable domain, its missing parts supplied by reference TRBV28 and TRBJ2-7, is DVKVTQSSRYLVKRTGEKVFLECVQDMDHENMFWYRQDPGLGLRLIYFSYDVKMKEKGDIPEGYSVSREKKERFSLILESASTNQTSMYLCASKTGGTYEQYFGPGTRLTVT.

This chain uses TRBV30 with TRBJ2-2, with D possibly being TRBD1 (5 bases). The CDR3 sequence is 16 residues long. V lost 0 bases, J lost 0 bases, and 11 bases lay in between. CDR1 GTSNPN and CDR2 SVGIG come from the germline V gene (reference sequence). The CDR3 nucleotides are TGTGCCTGGAGTGTACCCCCACAGGCGAACACCGGGGAGCTGTTTTTT. This gives the protein CAWSVPPQANTGELFF.

V is TRBV30 and J is TRBJ1-3; D remains ambiguous. Trimming removed 0 bases from V and 2 bases from J, with 14 bases in between. Germline V gene data show CDR1 as GTSNPN and CDR2 as SVGIG (reference sequence). The CDR3 runs to 16 residues. CDR3 residues: CAWSVSRIQAGNTIYF. CDR3 coding DNA: TGTGCCTGGAGTGTGTCCAGGATTCAGGCTGGAAACACCATATATTTT.

The genes are TRBV25-1 and TRBJ2-5; possibly TRBD2 for D (6 bases). The J call may be wrong; the DNA end is better matched by TRBJ2-7. Germline V gene sequence: CDR1 MGHDK, CDR2 SYGVNS. This CDR3 has 15 amino acids. DNA for the CDR3: TGTGCCAGCACCAAAGGGGCGGGAAACCTCTACGAGCAGTACTTC. It codes for CASTKGAGNLYEQYF.

The chain is built from TRBV7-2 and TRBJ1-1; D is perhaps TRBD1 (5 bases). Germline CDR1 and CDR2: SGHTA and FQGNSA. Trimming removed 1 base at V and 7 bases at J, with 19 bases between. This CDR3 has 16 amino acids. For the CDR3, the DNA is TGTGCCAGCAGCTTAGAAAACAGGAGGGAGTCTTTTGAAGCTTTCTTT. It yields the protein CASSLENRRESFEAFF.

The CDR3 loop is CASSDSGRVEEKLFF. The CDR3 DNA is TGTGCCAGCAGTGATTCGGGCAGGGTCGAAGAAAAACTGTTTTTT. The chain has TRBV6-1 and TRBJ1-4; possibly TRBD1 for D (5 bases). This CDR3 is 15 amino acids long. Germline CDR1 is MNHNS and CDR2 is SASEGT. The ends were cut back, 3 bases at V and 8 bases at J, with 16 bases in the middle.

This chain uses TRBV5-1 with TRBJ1-1; the D gene is possibly TRBD1 (6 bases). The V end was cut by 1 base, the J end by 0 bases, with 16 bases between. The germline gives CDR1 SGHRS, CDR2 YFSETQ. CDR3 length: 17 amino acids. DNA of the CDR3: TGCGCCAGCAGCTTGTCCCGAGGGGGATACATGAACACTGAAGCTTTCTTT. Its translation: CASSLSRGGYMNTEAFF.

The chain is built from TRBV7-9 and TRBJ2-3; a weak D match, TRBD2 (6 bases). Trimming shortened V by 8 bases and J by 2 bases, and 17 bases separated the two germline ends. There are 15 residues in the CDR3. Germline CDR1 SEHNR, CDR2 FQNEAQ (reference sequence). The CDR3 DNA is TGTGCCAGCCTTACTAGCTCCTCATTCACAGATACGCAGTATTTT. Its translation: CASLTSSSFTDTQYF.

The chain recombines TRBV6-1 with TRBJ2-7, with 7 bases that match TRBD2. Trimming cost V 5 bases and J 3 bases; bases outside gene matches: 7. The CDR3 contains 14 residues. CDR1 MNHNS and CDR2 SASEGT come from the germline V gene. The CDR3 region is CASSSQRERYEQYF. In DNA, the CDR3 is TGTGCCAGCAGTTCTCAGCGGGAACGCTACGAGCAGTACTTC.

V gene TRBV6-1 combines with J gene TRBJ2-1, with D possibly being TRBD2 (6 bases). Germline values: CDR1 MNHNS, CDR2 SASEGT. The V gene lost 0 bases and the J gene lost 10 bases, with 13 bases spanning the gap. This CDR3 is built from 14 residues. CDR3 sequence: CASSEARVSGEQFF. CDR3 DNA sequence: TGTGCCAGCAGTGAAGCTAGGGTTAGCGGAGAGCAGTTCTTC.

This rearrangement joins TRBV29-1 to TRBJ2-3, with 11 bases that match TRBD2. The CDR3 sequence is 15 residues long. J lost 0 bases, V lost 1 base, and 0 bases had no gene match. Germline V gene data show CDR1 as SQVTM and CDR2 as ANQGSEA. The CDR3 DNA reads TGCAGCGTTGAAGGGACTAGCGGGAGCACAGATACGCAGTATTTT. It codes for CSVEGTSGSTDTQYF.